The source of this T cell receptor beta chain is a study of CD8+ T cells in alopecia areata. The CDR3 contains 11 residues. Germline lookup yields CDR1 ENHRY and CDR2 SYGVKD. Trimming pared 1 base from V and 6 bases from J, leaving 3 bases between. TCR sequencing used cDNA made by reverse transcription of extracted RNA. Data came from immunoSEQ multiplex PCR; TCRdb stores just in-frame clones and leaves some out. The sample records 70,000 or so clones, about three fifths being singletons. The origin of this receptor is a human donor with alopecia areata. Material: CD8+ T cells sorted from blood, obtained at week 0. The chain employs TRBV10-3 and TRBJ1-1; D remains ambiguous. The CDR3 protein is CAISEFAEAFF. The CDR3 region has the DNA TGTGCCATCAGTGAGTTCGCTGAAGCTTTCTTT.